This TCR beta chain was profiled in a study of early T cells in non-severe SARS-CoV-2 infection. As for the study in general: Sequenced bulk RNA came from whole blood that was unsorted, and chains were unpaired. Study results and limitations: Matching results from VDJdb favored anti-spike CD8 responses, leaving private and CD4 specificities undetected.

This clonotype was seen at least ten times. Its cognate antigen is unknown. As part of library construction, unique molecular identifiers were attached to individual cDNA molecules. Using its own MiXCR run on the 5' RACE reads, TCRdb lists one record per CDR3 protein. The sample holds approximately 58,000 distinct CDR3 sequences, 6.2% seen once. There are 13 residues in the CDR3. Between the trimmed V and J ends, which lost 7 bases and 2 bases, there was a span of 13 bases. Germline V gives CDR1 DFQATT, CDR2 SNEGSKA (reference sequence). The rearrangement uses TRBV20-1 and TRBJ2-3; a possible D gene is TRBD2 (7 bases). The sequencing sample was made of whole blood. This clonotype was sampled from an adult who was a healthcare worker with PCR-confirmed SARS-CoV-2 infection or an uninfected control (not recorded which). CDR3 bases: TGCAGTGGCACGGGGGGCCCCACAGATACGCAGTATTTT. It yields the protein CSGTGGPTDTQYF.